This T cell receptor beta chain is drawn from a study of vaccination effects on CD4 cells after COVID-19. The table came from immunoSEQ multiplex PCR; TCRdb's copy has only in-frame clones and leaves some out. The profile shows 55,000 to 80,000 clones, under 75% of them singletons. Notes on this clone: Its antigen is still unknown.

Overall study results and limits: Marked contraction was observed in infection-induced and vaccine-induced clones late after vaccination. Just 1 of 255 vaccine-induced clones in healthy recipients was cross-reactive.

The ViraFEST assay expanded antigen-specific CD4+ T cells with viral peptide pools before sequencing. Following culture for approximately ten days, CD4+ T cells were isolated. All vaccine recipients tested negative for nucleocapsid antibodies and had never contracted SARS-CoV-2 infection. PBMC were cultured at under 2.5 million per well with 9 to 10 IU/ml IL-2 and approximately 10 ug/ml peptides. CDR3 length equals 13 residues. V shed 4 bases, J shed 6 bases, and the junction held 4 bases outside the gene matches. CDR1 and CDR2 (germline): LNHNV, YYDKDF (reference sequence). The sequence came from a human donor who received a COVID-19 vaccine. Specimen: CD4+ T cells from PBMCs cultured with HCoV-OC43 spike peptides, collected before COVID-19 vaccination. Subset: HCoV-OC43 spike overlapping peptide pool stimulation. The chain is built from TRBV15 and TRBJ2-3; 7 nucleotides line up with TRBD2. CDR3 residues: CATSMGGMDTQYF. For the CDR3, the DNA is TGTGCCACCAGCATGGGGGGGATGGATACGCAGTATTTT.